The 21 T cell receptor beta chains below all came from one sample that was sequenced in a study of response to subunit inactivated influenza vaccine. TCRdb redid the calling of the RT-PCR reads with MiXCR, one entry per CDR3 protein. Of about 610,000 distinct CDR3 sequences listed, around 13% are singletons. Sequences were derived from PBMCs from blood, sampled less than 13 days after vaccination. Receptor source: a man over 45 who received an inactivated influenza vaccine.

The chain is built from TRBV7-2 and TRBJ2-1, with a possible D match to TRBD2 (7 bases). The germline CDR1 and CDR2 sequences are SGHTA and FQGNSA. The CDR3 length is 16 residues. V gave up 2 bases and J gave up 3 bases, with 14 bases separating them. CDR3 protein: CASSLYPGGLYNEQFF. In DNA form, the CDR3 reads TGTGCCAGCAGCTTATATCCGGGGGGCCTCTACAATGAGCAGTTCTTC.

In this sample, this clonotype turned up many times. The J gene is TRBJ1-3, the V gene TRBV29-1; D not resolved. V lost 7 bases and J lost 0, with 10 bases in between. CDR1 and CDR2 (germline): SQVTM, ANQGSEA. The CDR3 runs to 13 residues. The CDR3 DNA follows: TGCAGCGGGACCGCTCACTCTGGAAACACCATATATTTT. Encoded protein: CSGTAHSGNTIYF.

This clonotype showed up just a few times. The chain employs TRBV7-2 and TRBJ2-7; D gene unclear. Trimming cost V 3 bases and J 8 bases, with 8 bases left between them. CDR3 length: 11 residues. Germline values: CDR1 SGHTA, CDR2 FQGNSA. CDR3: CASSLAGQQYF. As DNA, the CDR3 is TGTGCCAGCAGCTTGGCAGGTCAGCAGTACTTC.

This chain's CDR3 is CASSEPGLANYGYTF. The CDR3 bases are TGTGCCAGCAGTGAGCCGGGCCTAGCTAACTATGGCTACACCTTC. The V call is TRBV6-1, the J call TRBJ1-2; D not resolved. Germline V lookup: CDR1 MNHNS, CDR2 SASEGT. V was cut by 3 bases and J by 0 bases, with 11 bases left in between. The CDR3 contains 15 residues.

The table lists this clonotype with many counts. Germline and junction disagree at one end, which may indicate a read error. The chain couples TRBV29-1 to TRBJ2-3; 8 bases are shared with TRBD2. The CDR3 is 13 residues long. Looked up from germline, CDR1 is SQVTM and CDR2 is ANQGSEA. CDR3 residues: CSVEGTSRDAQYF. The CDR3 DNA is TGCAGCGTTGAAGGGACTAGCAGAGATGCGCAGTATTTT.

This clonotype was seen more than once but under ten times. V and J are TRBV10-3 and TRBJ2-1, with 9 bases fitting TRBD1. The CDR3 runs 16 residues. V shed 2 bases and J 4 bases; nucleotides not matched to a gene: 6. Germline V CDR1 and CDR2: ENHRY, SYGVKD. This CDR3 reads CAISEPGQGIYNEQFF. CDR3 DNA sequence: TGTGCCATCAGTGAGCCTGGACAGGGGATATACAATGAGCAGTTCTTC.

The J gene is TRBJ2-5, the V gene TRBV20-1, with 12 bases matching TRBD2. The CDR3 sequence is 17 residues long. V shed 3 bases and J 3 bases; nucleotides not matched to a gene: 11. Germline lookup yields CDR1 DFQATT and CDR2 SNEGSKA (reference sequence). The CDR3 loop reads CSASGTSGWDKKETQYF. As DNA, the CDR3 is TGCAGTGCTAGCGGGACTAGCGGGTGGGATAAAAAAGAGACCCAGTACTTC.

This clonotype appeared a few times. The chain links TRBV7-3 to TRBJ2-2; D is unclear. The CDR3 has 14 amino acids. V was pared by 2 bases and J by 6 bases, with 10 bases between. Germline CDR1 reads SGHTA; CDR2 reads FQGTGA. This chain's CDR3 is CASSLSGSAGELFF. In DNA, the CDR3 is TGTGCCAGCAGCTTATCCGGTTCGGCCGGGGAGCTGTTTTTT. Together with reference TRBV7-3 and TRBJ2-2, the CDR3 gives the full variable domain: GAGVSQTPSNKVTEKGKYVELRCDPISGHTALYWYRQSLGQGPEFLIYFQGTGAADDSGLPNDRFFAVRPEGSVSTLKIQRTERGDSAVYLCASSLSGSAGELFFGEGSRLTVL.

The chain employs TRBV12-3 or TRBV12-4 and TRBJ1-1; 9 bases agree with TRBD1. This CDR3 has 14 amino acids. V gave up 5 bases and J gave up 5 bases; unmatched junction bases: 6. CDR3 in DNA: TGTGCCAGCAGTAGTACAGGGGGCCGAACTGAAGCTTTCTTT. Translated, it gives CASSSTGGRTEAFF.

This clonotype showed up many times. CDR3 loop: CASSPPVGTGWKTQYF. The CDR3 nucleotides read TGTGCCAGCTCACCACCGGTTGGAACAGGGTGGAAGACCCAGTACTTC. The J gene is TRBJ2-5, the V gene TRBV18; D may be TRBD1 (6 bases). Trimming removed 0 bases at V and 6 bases at J, with 17 bases between. The V gene's germline CDR1 is KGHSH and CDR2 LQKENI. The length of the CDR3 is 16 residues. Full variable domain (rest looked up from reference TRBV18 and TRBJ2-5): NAGVMQNPRHLVRRRGQEARLRCSPMKGHSHVYWYRQLPEEGLKFMVYLQKENIIDESGMPKERFSAEFPKEGPSILRIQQVVRGDSAAYFCASSPPVGTGWKTQYFGPGTRLLVL.

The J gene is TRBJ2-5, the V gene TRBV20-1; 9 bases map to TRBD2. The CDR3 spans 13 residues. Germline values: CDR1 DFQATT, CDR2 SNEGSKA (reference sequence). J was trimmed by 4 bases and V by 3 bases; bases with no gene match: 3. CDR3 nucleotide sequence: TGCAGTGCTAGCGGTAGCGGGAGAGAGACCCAGTACTTC. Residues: CSASGSGRETQYF.

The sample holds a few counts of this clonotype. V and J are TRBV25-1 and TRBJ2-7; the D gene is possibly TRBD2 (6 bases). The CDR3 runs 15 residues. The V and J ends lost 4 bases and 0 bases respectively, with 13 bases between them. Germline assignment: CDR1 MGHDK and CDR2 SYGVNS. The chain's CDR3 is CASSVGGSSSYEQYF. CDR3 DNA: TGTGCCAGCAGTGTGGGAGGATCCAGCTCCTACGAGCAGTACTTC.

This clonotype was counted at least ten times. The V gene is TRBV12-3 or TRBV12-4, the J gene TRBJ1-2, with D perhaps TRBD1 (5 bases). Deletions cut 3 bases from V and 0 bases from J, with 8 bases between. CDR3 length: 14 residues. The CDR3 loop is CASSFGTANYGYTF. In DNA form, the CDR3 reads TGTGCCAGCAGTTTTGGGACGGCTAACTATGGCTACACCTTC.

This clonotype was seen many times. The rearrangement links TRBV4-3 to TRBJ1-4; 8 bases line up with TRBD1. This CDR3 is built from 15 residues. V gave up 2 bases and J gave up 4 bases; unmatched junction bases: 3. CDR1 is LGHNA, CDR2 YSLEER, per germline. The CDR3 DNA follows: TGCGCCAGCAGCCAACGACAGGGGCATAATGAAAAACTGTTTTTT. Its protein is CASSQRQGHNEKLFF.

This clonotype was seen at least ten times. In DNA form, the CDR3 reads TGTGCCAGCAGCTTACGGCGGGAGTGGACCGGGGAGCTGTTTTTT. It yields the protein CASSLRREWTGELFF. The J gene is TRBJ2-2, the V gene TRBV7-8; 7 bases agree with TRBD2. The V gene end was trimmed by 2 bases and the J gene end by 5 bases; junction bases not matched to a gene: 5. Germline V gene lookup returns CDR1 SGHVS and CDR2 FQNEAQ. The CDR3 is 15 residues long.

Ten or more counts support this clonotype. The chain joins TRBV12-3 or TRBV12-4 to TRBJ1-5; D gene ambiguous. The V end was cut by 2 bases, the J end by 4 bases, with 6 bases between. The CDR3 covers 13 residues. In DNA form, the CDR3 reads TGTGCCAGCAGTTTAAACAGAAATCAGCCCCAGCATTTT. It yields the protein CASSLNRNQPQHF.

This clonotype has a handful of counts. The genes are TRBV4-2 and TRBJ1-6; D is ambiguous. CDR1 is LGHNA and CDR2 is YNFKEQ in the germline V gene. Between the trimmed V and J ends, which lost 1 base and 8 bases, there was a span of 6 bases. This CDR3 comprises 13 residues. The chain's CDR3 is CASSQGWDSPLHF. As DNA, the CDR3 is TGTGCCAGCAGCCAAGGGTGGGATTCACCCCTCCACTTT.

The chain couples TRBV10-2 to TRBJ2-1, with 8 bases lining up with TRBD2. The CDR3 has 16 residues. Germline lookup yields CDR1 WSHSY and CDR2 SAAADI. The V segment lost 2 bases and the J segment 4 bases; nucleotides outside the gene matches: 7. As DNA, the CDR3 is TGCGCCAGCAGTGAGCCCCGGGGGGGCCCGTACAATGAGCAGTTCTTC. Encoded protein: CASSEPRGGPYNEQFF.

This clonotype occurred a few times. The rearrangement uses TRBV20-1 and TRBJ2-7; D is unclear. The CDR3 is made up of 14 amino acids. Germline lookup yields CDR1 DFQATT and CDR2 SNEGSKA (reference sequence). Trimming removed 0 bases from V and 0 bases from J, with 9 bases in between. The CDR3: CSARDMYSSYEQYF. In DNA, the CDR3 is TGCAGTGCTAGAGATATGTACTCCTCCTACGAGCAGTACTTC.

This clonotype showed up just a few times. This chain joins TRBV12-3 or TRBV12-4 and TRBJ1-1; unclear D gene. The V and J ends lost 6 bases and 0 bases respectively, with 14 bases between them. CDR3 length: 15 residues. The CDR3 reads CASSPLPSLNTEAFF. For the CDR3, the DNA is TGTGCCAGCAGCCCGCTTCCCAGTTTGAACACTGAAGCTTTCTTT.

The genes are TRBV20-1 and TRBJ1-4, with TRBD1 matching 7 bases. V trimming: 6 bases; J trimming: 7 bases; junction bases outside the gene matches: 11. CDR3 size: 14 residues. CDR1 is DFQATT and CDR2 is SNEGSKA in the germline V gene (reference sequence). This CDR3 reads CSAPRGPGVEKLFF. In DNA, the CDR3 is TGCAGTGCCCCTAGGGGGCCAGGCGTTGAAAAACTGTTTTTT.